A selection of T cell receptor beta chains follows, all from one sample in a study of beta chain features in type 1 diabetes. Assay: immunoSEQ multiplex PCR; the TCRdb copy retains only in-frame clones and omits some. The sample carries more than 550,000 clones, over 12% recorded once. Sequenced material: naive CD4+ T cells from blood. Receptors originate from a man aged 18 to 29 with type 1 diabetes. The CDR3 runs from the conserved cysteine through the conserved F or W. Fields, in order: V gene, clone size, D gene, J gene, CDR3 DNA, CDR3 protein. A D gene is named only where the DNA matches it firmly. Expanded clones get a size class; other rows say once, few or many, or leave the size out.

>TRBV7-2|few|NA|TRBJ2-1
TGTGCCAGCAGCCGACCTTCAAGCTCCTACAATGAGCAGTTCTTC
CASSRPSSSYNEQFF
>TRBV4-3|NA|NA|TRBJ1-2
TGCGCCAGCAGCCAAGAAGTCGGCAGCCCGGGTACCTTC
CASSQEVGSPGTF
>TRBV7-3|NA|NA|TRBJ2-2
TGTGCCAGCAGCTTAGACACCGGGGAGCTGTTTTTT
CASSLDTGELFF
>TRBV30|few|TRBD1|TRBJ2-7
TGTGCCTGTAGCACCCCTTACGACAGGGAGTCGTACGAGCAGTACTTC
CACSTPYDRESYEQYF
>TRBV19|NA|NA|TRBJ2-5
TGTGCCAGTAGTATAAGGGGAGGCGAGACCCAGTACTTC
CASSIRGGETQYF
>TRBV9|few|NA|TRBJ2-7
TGTGCCAGCAGCGCCTCCGGGACTCAGAGCTCCTACGAGCAGTACTTC
CASSASGTQSSYEQYF
>TRBV30|NA|NA|TRBJ2-7
TGTGCCTGGAGTGTGGAAAGGTGGTCAGTAGACTCCTACGAGCAGTACTTC
CAWSVERWSVDSYEQYF
>TRBV5-8|NA|TRBD1|TRBJ2-5
TGTGCCAGCAGCCTATCAGGGGGCCCGATGCCGGTCCAAGAGACCCAGTACTTC
CASSLSGGPMPVQETQYF
>TRBV18|NA|TRBD1|TRBJ2-1
TGTGCCAGCTCACCCCAAGACAGGGGAGGACATGAGCAGTTCTTC
CASSPQDRGGHEQFF
>TRBV7-2|NA|NA|TRBJ2-1
TGTGCCAGCAGCGCGGCCAGGGCACTCACCAATGAGCAGTTCTTC
CASSAARALTNEQFF
>TRBV5-1|few|NA|TRBJ2-7
TGCGCCAGCAGCTTGGAACCAGGGAGCTCCTACGAGCAGTACTTC
CASSLEPGSSYEQYF